These 13 T cell receptor beta chains share one sample of origin, sequenced in a study of blood T cell repertoires in COVID-19. Profiled with immunoSEQ multiplex PCR; TCRdb holds only in-frame clones, not every one. In the table there are about 210,000 clones, roughly 86% of which are singletons. Sample: peripheral blood. These receptors originate from a man in his sixties with acute or convalescent COVID-19.

This clone was observed a few times. The chain is built from TRBV9 and TRBJ2-3, with a weak D call TRBD2 (6 bases). The CDR3 is 20 amino acids. Trimming pared 3 bases from V and 3 bases from J, leaving 29 bases between. The germline gives CDR1 SGDLS, CDR2 YYNGEE. CDR3 sequence: CASSANPARDRGRGTDTQYF. The DNA for the CDR3 is TGTGCCAGCAGCGCGAACCCGGCAAGGGACCGGGGTCGGGGGACAGATACGCAGTATTTT.

The table lists this clone with a few counts. This chain links TRBV5-1 with TRBJ2-1; 8 bases align to TRBD2. The V gene's germline CDR1 is SGHRS and CDR2 YFSETQ. V was pared by 4 bases and J by 8 bases, with 11 bases of the junction left unmatched. This CDR3 comprises 15 residues. CDR3 DNA sequence: TGCGCCAGCAGCCCCGGGGGGGCCGGGATCGATGAGCAGTTCTTC. This gives the protein CASSPGGAGIDEQFF. The full variable domain, in which reference TRBV5-1 and TRBJ2-1 provide the parts outside the CDR3, is KAGVTQTPRYLIKTRGQQVTLSCSPISGHRSVSWYQQTPGQGLQFLFEYFSETQRNKGNFPGRFSGRQFSNSRSEMNVSTLELGDSALYLCASSPGGAGIDEQFFGPGTRLTVL.

The chain has TRBV6-5 and TRBJ1-1; D may be TRBD1 (5 bases). The CDR3 runs 14 residues. V was cut by 10 bases and J by 5 bases, with 20 bases left in between. Germline CDR1 reads MNHEY; CDR2 reads SVGAGI. This CDR3 is CATHLVWGVTEAFF. The CDR3 bases are TGTGCCACCCATCTTGTGTGGGGCGTAACTGAAGCTTTCTTT.

This clone showed up just a few times. The CDR3 nucleotides are TGTGCCAGCAGCGGCCCAAAGGGACTCAACACTGAAGCTTTCTTT. Its protein product is CASSGPKGLNTEAFF. The chain couples TRBV9 to TRBJ1-1, with a tentative D call TRBD1 (5 bases). V dropped 3 bases and J dropped 2 bases, with 14 bases sitting between them. This CDR3 region has 15 residues. Germline CDR1 reads SGDLS; CDR2 reads YYNGEE.

The chain combines TRBV4-2 with TRBJ2-5; 15 bases are a match to TRBD2. Germline V gives CDR1 LGHNA, CDR2 YNFKEQ. The ends lost 6 bases at V and 0 bases at J; junction bases unmatched: 8. The CDR3 sequence is 18 residues long. The CDR3, as DNA: TGTGCCAGCAGACGGACTAGCGGGGGGGAAGCGTACCAAGAGACCCAGTACTTC. Translated: CASRRTSGGEAYQETQYF.

The genes are TRBV6-6 and TRBJ1-2; 9 bases match TRBD1. The CDR3 sequence is 17 residues long. Germline CDR1 is MNHNY and CDR2 is SVGAGI (reference sequence). V was clipped by 5 bases and J by 5 bases; unmatched bases: 15. CDR3 nucleotide sequence: TGTGCCAGCAGTCGTCTGACAGGGGGGCACGAAATATATGGCTACACCTTC. It encodes CASSRLTGGHEIYGYTF.

The chain links TRBV6-2 or TRBV6-3 to TRBJ2-4; a possible D gene is TRBD1 (6 bases). Trimming stripped 5 bases from V and 0 bases from J, with 14 bases between. CDR3 length: 16 residues. Germline CDR1 MNHEY, CDR2 SVGEGT. This CDR3 is CASSQTGSLAKNIQYF. In nucleotides, the CDR3 is TGTGCCAGCAGTCAGACAGGATCCCTAGCCAAAAACATTCAGTACTTC.

This chain connects TRBV11-2 to TRBJ2-1; 7 nucleotides line up with TRBD2. Germline V gives CDR1 SGHAT, CDR2 FQNNGV. V dropped 2 bases and J dropped 6; count of bases not matched to a gene: 10. The CDR3 loop spans 16 amino acids. The CDR3 coding sequence is TGTGCCAGCAGCTTAAGGCCGGGGGGAAACTCCAATGAGCAGTTCTTC. Protein: CASSLRPGGNSNEQFF. Full variable domain (remainder filled in from reference TRBV11-2 and TRBJ2-1): EAGVAQSPRYKIIEKRQSVAFWCNPISGHATLYWYQQILGQGPKLLIQFQNNGVVDDSQLPKDRFSAERLKGVDSTLKIQPAKLEDSAVYLCASSLRPGGNSNEQFFGPGTRLTVL.

This clone is a singleton in its sample. The rearrangement links TRBV9 to TRBJ2-5, with TRBD1 matching over 7 bases. V was clipped by 2 bases and J by 5 bases; unmatched bases: 9. CDR3 size: 15 residues. CDR1 SGDLS and CDR2 YYNGEE come from the germline V gene. The CDR3 here is CASSVAGGSGETQYF. Written as DNA, the CDR3 is TGTGCCAGCAGCGTCGCAGGGGGATCAGGGGAGACCCAGTACTTC.

This chain connects TRBV9 to TRBJ2-7, with TRBD2 identical over 13 bases. The germline V gene encodes CDR1 SGDLS and CDR2 YYNGEE. The CDR3 contains 14 residues. The V and J ends lost 5 bases and 6 bases, in that order; junction bases with no gene match: 5. In nucleotides, the CDR3 is TGTGCCAGCAGTACTGGACTAGCGGGGGTCGAGCAGTACTTC. Encoded protein: CASSTGLAGVEQYF. The complete variable domain, with remaining parts taken from reference TRBV9 and TRBJ2-7, reads DSGVTQTPKHLITATGQRVTLRCSPRSGDLSVYWYQQSLDQGLQFLIQYYNGEERAKGNILERFSAQQFPDLHSELNLSSLELGDSALYFCASSTGLAGVEQYFGPGTRLTVT.

The chain carries TRBV5-4 and TRBJ1-1; maybe TRBD1 (5 bases). V lost 1 base and J lost 6, with 16 bases in between. The CDR3 has 15 residues. CDR1 and CDR2 (germline): SGHNT, YYREEE (reference sequence). The CDR3 region is CASSLSAGVGSEAFF. CDR3 nucleotide sequence: TGTGCCAGCAGCTTGTCGGCGGGGGTTGGGTCTGAAGCTTTCTTT.

The chain joins TRBV6-4 to TRBJ2-1; 9 bases match TRBD2. CDR1 is MRHNA and CDR2 is SNTAGT in the germline V gene. V lost 2 bases, J lost 7 bases, and 6 bases stayed unmatched. This CDR3 spans 15 amino acids. The DNA of the CDR3 is TGTGCCAGCAGTGACGCGGGGACTAGCATTAATGAGCAGTTCTTC. Translation: CASSDAGTSINEQFF.

The chain is built from TRBV27 and TRBJ2-1, with 11 bases aligning to TRBD2. V shed 0 bases, J shed 4 bases, and the junction held 2 bases outside the gene matches. This CDR3 is 16 amino acids long. Germline CDR1 reads MNHEY; CDR2 reads SMNVEV (reference sequence). The CDR3 sequence: CASSLSASGGYNEQFF. In DNA form, the CDR3 reads TGTGCCAGCAGTTTATCGGCTAGCGGGGGGTACAATGAGCAGTTCTTC.